The 13 T cell receptor beta chains in this list originate from one sample, sequenced in a study of identical twins. TCRdb reprocessed the 5' RACE reads with MiXCR, giving one entry per CDR3 protein. The sample lists a few hundred thousand distinct CDR3 sequences; roughly 9.5% were seen once. The same specimen was also included in a second study, on yellow fever vaccine responses in identical twins.

The sample was PBMCs. These receptors came from a woman aged 18-30 years in good health.

This chain uses TRBV18 with TRBJ2-1; 9 bases agree with TRBD1. This CDR3 spans 16 amino acids. J was trimmed by 9 bases and V by 0 bases; bases with no gene match: 9. CDR1 KGHSH and CDR2 LQKENI come from the germline V gene. The CDR3 here is CASSPPGTGSGSEQFF. The DNA of the CDR3 is TGTGCCAGCTCACCACCAGGGACAGGGTCTGGCAGTGAGCAGTTCTTC.

The genes are TRBV7-9 and TRBJ2-5; 8 bases match TRBD1. The CDR3 totals 13 residues. V trimming: 6 bases; J trimming: 3 bases; junction bases outside the gene matches: 3. CDR1 SEHNR and CDR2 FQNEAQ come from the germline V gene (reference sequence). CDR3 in amino acids: CASRDREKETQYF. The CDR3 DNA reads as TGTGCCAGCAGGGACAGGGAGAAAGAGACCCAGTACTTC.

There are many counts of this clonotype. This rearrangement joins TRBV5-1 to TRBJ2-7; TRBD1 agrees at 7 bases. The germline CDR1 and CDR2 sequences are SGHRS and YFSETQ. The CDR3 is 15 amino acids. The V segment lost 5 bases and the J segment 0 bases; nucleotides outside the gene matches: 8. The CDR3 region has the DNA TGCGCCAGCAGGCAGACAGGGACCAGCTCCTACGAGCAGTACTTC. The encoded protein is CASRQTGTSSYEQYF.

The table lists this clonotype with a few counts. This chain connects TRBV29-1 to TRBJ2-3; D unclear. The CDR3 covers 16 residues. Trimming shortened V by 1 base and J by 1 base, and 15 bases separated the two germline ends. CDR1 and CDR2 from the germline V gene are SQVTM and ANQGSEA. CDR3 protein: CSVEGGVGERTDTQYF. The DNA for the CDR3 is TGCAGCGTTGAAGGCGGTGTGGGCGAGCGCACAGATACGCAGTATTTT.

This chain uses TRBV7-6 with TRBJ2-7; D not resolved. Germline CDR1 is SGHVS and CDR2 is FNYEAQ. The CDR3 extends over 13 amino acids. Trimming removed 2 bases from V and 1 base from J, with 6 bases in between. The CDR3 region is CASSLSRSYEQYF. CDR3 coding DNA: TGTGCCAGCAGCTTAAGCCGATCCTACGAGCAGTACTTC.

CDR3 coding DNA: TGCGCCAGCAGCTTGGGTTGGGGAATCGAAGCTTTCTTT. As protein: CASSLGWGIEAFF. This rearrangement joins TRBV5-1 to TRBJ1-1, with unresolved D. Germline V CDR1 and CDR2: SGHRS, YFSETQ. The length of the CDR3 is 13 residues. Trimming cost V 0 bases and J 8 bases, with 11 bases left between them.

In its sample, this clonotype was seen many times. The V and J genes are TRBV15 and TRBJ2-7, with D possibly matching TRBD1 (6 bases). This CDR3 is 15 amino acids long. CDR1 LNHNV and CDR2 YYDKDF come from the germline V gene (reference sequence). V lost 1 base, J lost 1 base, and 11 bases lay in between. CDR3 sequence (DNA): TGTGCCACCAGCAGAGTCCAGGACAGTTCCTACGAGCAGTACTTC. This gives the protein CATSRVQDSSYEQYF.

The chain couples TRBV5-4 to TRBJ2-3, with 14 bases fitting TRBD2. Germline CDR1 reads SGHNT; CDR2 reads YYREEE (reference sequence). With V trimmed by 3 bases and J by 1 base, 10 bases remained unmatched. The CDR3 is 19 amino acids. The CDR3 DNA is TGTGCCAGCAGCTCAGGGACTAGCGGGGGCATTCGGGGCACAGATACGCAGTATTTT. Its protein is CASSSGTSGGIRGTDTQYF.

This clonotype was detected many times. The V gene is TRBV28, the J gene TRBJ2-3, with 9 bases that match TRBD1. Trimming at V came to 5 bases and at J to 5 bases, leaving 8 bases not matched to a gene. The CDR3 has 15 amino acids. CDR1 MDHEN and CDR2 SYDVKM come from the germline V gene. This CDR3 is CASSNPGQGKDTQYF. The CDR3, as DNA: TGTGCCAGCAGTAACCCGGGACAGGGAAAAGATACGCAGTATTTT. The full variable domain, its missing parts supplied by reference TRBV28 and TRBJ2-3, is DVKVTQSSRYLVKRTGEKVFLECVQDMDHENMFWYRQDPGLGLRLIYFSYDVKMKEKGDIPEGYSVSREKKERFSLILESASTNQTSMYLCASSNPGQGKDTQYFGPGTRLTVL.

This clonotype appeared a few times. The chain employs TRBV4-1 and TRBJ2-1; TRBD1 aligns across 9 bases. With 4 bases clipped from V and 4 bases from J, the junction kept 8 bases outside the gene matches. The CDR3 totals 16 residues. Per the germline V gene, CDR1 is MGHRA and CDR2 is YSYEKL. Here the CDR3 reads CASSLIGQGKYNEQFF. The CDR3 region has the DNA TGCGCCAGCAGCCTAATAGGACAGGGGAAATACAATGAGCAGTTCTTC.

This clonotype was observed a few times. The rearrangement uses TRBV18 and TRBJ2-7; 13 bases are shared with TRBD2. Germline V CDR1 and CDR2: KGHSH, LQKENI. With 3 bases clipped from V and 0 bases from J, the junction kept 5 bases outside the gene matches. The CDR3 loop spans 17 amino acids. CDR3 residues: CASSPGLAGASSYEQYF. Here the CDR3 DNA reads TGTGCCAGCTCACCCGGACTAGCGGGGGCGAGCTCCTACGAGCAGTACTTC.

This clonotype was counted only a few times. The V and J genes are TRBV29-1 and TRBJ2-5; perhaps TRBD2 as D (6 bases). Germline V gives CDR1 SQVTM, CDR2 ANQGSEA. Trimming shortened V by 6 bases and J by 5 bases, and 13 bases separated the two germline ends. CDR3 length: 12 amino acids. DNA of the CDR3: TGCAGCGTGGCGACTAGTTTCGAGACCCAGTACTTC. Translated, it gives CSVATSFETQYF.

This clonotype was recorded many times. The chain employs TRBV4-1 and TRBJ2-3; TRBD2 agrees at 11 bases. J gave up 3 bases and V 3 bases, and 14 bases lay outside the gene matches. CDR3 length: 19 residues. The germline V gene has CDR1 MGHRA and CDR2 YSYEKL. DNA of the CDR3: TGCGCCAGCAGCCACGGCACTAGCGGGAGAGGTGGCGGAACAGATACGCAGTATTTT. Amino acids: CASSHGTSGRGGGTDTQYF.